This T cell receptor (beta chain) derives from a study of T cell responses to AZD1222 COVID-19 vaccine. General study results and limits: Recipients of AZD1222 seropositive at baseline numbered only 5 or 6. The breadth and depth of Spike-specific TCRs increased once two AZD1222 doses had been given. White British ancestry dominated among donors, who included more females, and clonal diversity was possibly underestimated.

Details on this clone: Its antigen is unidentified.

Germline assignment: CDR1 SGHDN and CDR2 FVKESK. This CDR3 has 13 amino acids. The V segment lost 4 bases and the J segment 9 bases; nucleotides outside the gene matches: 5. The table came from immunoSEQ multiplex PCR; TCRdb's copy has only in-frame clones and leaves some out. In the table there are tens of thousands of clones, about 90% of which are singletons. The source was peripheral blood, collected on day 0 of MenACWY control vaccination. The clonotype originates from an adult in good health. This chain joins TRBV14 and TRBJ2-1, with TRBD1 identical over 8 bases. The CDR3 reads CASSPQGAGEQFF. The CDR3 DNA reads TGTGCCAGCAGCCCCCAGGGGGCTGGTGAGCAGTTCTTC.